This entry features one T cell receptor beta chain sequence. The target antigen is unknown. Unique molecular identifiers tagged the TCRbeta library. Each CDR3 protein is one row after TCRdb ran MiXCR on the PCR reads. The sample lists some 43,000 distinct CDR3 sequences; around 9% were seen once. This sample is part of a study of T-cell reconstitution after alpha-beta-depleted transplantation in children. Findings of the study overall: T-cell counts and diversity at one year post-transplant came mainly from newly produced T cells. Alpha-beta T cells about two months after transplant reportedly derived from several hundred expanded graft clones. After transplant, high TCRbeta diversity at day 60 in some patients arose from surviving recipient T cells and thymic progenitors.

The V end lost 3 bases, the J end lost 7 bases, and 10 bases lay between the germline ends. The CDR3 is 13 residues long. Germline V gene sequence: CDR1 KGHSH, CDR2 LQKENI. The TCR comes from a male patient aged 2-9 years who had a stem cell transplant for chronic granulomatous disease, so the T cells may come from the graft donor. The V and J genes are TRBV18 and TRBJ1-5; a weak D match, TRBD1 (5 bases). The sample in question was PBMCs, mostly from graft donor cells, obtained 60 days after TCRalphabeta/CD19-depleted stem cell transplant. Here the CDR3 reads CASSPGTGQPQHF. Here the CDR3 DNA reads TGTGCCAGCTCACCCGGGACGGGGCAGCCCCAGCATTTT. Full variable domain (outside the CDR3, taken from reference TRBV18 and TRBJ1-5): NAGVMQNPRHLVRRRGQEARLRCSPMKGHSHVYWYRQLPEEGLKFMVYLQKENIIDESGMPKERFSAEFPKEGPSILRIQQVVRGDSAAYFCASSPGTGQPQHFGDGTRLSIL.